This TCR beta chain was sequenced in a study of T cells after somatic rescue of genetic block. Measured with immunoSEQ multiplex PCR; TCRdb has only the in-frame clones, and not every one. The sample has roughly 92,000 clones; 70% to 90% are singletons. The specimen sequenced was peripheral blood mononuclear cells (PBMCs). The receptor was derived from a young woman.

The CDR3 sequence is CASSLSWTPHNEKLFF. DNA of the CDR3: TGTGCCAGCAGTTTATCGTGGACGCCCCATAATGAAAAACTGTTTTTT. The V call is TRBV27, the J call TRBJ1-4, with D unresolved. CDR3 length: 16 amino acids. Trimming left V 0 bases short and J 4 bases short, with 12 bases between. Germline V CDR1 and CDR2: MNHEY, SMNVEV (reference sequence).